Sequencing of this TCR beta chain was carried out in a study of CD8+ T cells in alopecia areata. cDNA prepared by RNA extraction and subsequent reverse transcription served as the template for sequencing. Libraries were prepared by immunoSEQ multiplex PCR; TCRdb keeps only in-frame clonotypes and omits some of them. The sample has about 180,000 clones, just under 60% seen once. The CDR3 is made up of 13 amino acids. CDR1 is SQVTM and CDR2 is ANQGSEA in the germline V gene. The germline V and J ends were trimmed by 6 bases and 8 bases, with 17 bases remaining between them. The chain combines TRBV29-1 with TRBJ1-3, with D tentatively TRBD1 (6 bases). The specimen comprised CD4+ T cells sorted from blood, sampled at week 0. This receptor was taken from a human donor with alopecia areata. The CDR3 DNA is TGCAGCGTGCTAACAGGGATTGGGGACACCATATATTTT. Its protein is CSVLTGIGDTIYF.